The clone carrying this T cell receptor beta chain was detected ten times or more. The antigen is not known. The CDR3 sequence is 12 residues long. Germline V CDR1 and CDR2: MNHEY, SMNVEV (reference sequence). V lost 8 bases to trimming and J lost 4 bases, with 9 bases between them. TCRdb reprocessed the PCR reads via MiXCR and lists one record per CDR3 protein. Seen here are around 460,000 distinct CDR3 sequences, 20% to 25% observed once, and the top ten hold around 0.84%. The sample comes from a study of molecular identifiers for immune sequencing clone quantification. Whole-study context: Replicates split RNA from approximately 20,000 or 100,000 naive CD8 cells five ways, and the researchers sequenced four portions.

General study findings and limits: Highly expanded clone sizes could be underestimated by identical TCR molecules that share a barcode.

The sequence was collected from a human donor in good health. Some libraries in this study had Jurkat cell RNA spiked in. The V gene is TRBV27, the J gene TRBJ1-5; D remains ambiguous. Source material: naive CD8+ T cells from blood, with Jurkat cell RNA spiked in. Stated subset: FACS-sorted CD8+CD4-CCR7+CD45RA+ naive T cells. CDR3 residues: CASGVGNQPQHF. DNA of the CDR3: TGTGCCAGCGGGGTTGGAAATCAGCCCCAGCATTTT.